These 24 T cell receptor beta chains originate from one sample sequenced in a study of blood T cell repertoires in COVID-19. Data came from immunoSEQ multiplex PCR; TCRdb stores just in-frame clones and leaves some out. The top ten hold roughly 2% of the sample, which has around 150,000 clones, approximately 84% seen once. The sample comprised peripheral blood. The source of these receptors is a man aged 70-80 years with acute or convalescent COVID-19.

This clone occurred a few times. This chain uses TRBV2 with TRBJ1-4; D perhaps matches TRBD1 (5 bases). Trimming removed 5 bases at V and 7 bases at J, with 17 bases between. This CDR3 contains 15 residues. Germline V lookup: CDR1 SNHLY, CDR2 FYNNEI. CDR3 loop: CASSPPRGLGEKLFF. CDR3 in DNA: TGTGCCAGCAGTCCCCCGCGGGGGTTGGGTGAAAAACTGTTTTTT.

As DNA, the CDR3 is TGTGCCAGCAGCGTCCGGGAGGGAATGGATTCACCCCTCCACTTT. The encoded protein is CASSVREGMDSPLHF. The chain combines TRBV7-8 with TRBJ1-6; D not resolved. Germline V gene data show CDR1 as SGHVS and CDR2 as FQNEAQ. This CDR3 is built from 15 residues. The V and J ends lost 5 bases and 8 bases respectively, with 16 bases between them.

The CDR3 bases are TGTGCCAGCCTTGGGCAGGTCTATGGCTACACCTTC. It encodes CASLGQVYGYTF. The rearrangement joins TRBV28 to TRBJ1-2; D unresolved. This CDR3 is 12 amino acids long. V lost 8 bases, J lost 4 bases, and 11 bases lay in between. Per germline, CDR1 MDHEN and CDR2 SYDVKM.

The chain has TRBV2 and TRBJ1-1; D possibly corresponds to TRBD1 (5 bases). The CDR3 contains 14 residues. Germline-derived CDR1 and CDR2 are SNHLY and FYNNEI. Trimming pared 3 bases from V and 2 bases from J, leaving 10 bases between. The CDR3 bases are TGTGCCAGCAGTGACAGGGCACTTAACACTGAAGCTTTCTTT. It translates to CASSDRALNTEAFF.

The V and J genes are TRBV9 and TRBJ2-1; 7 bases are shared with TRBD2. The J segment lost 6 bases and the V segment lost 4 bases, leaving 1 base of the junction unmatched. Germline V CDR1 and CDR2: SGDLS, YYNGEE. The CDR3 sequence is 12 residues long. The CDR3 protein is CASSPSGNEQFF. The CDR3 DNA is TGTGCCAGCAGCCCTAGCGGCAATGAGCAGTTCTTC.

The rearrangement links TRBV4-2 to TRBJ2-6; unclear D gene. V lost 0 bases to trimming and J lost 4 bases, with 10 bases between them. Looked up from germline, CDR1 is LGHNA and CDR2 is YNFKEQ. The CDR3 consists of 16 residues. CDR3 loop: CASSQDQSPGANVLTF. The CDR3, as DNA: TGTGCCAGCAGCCAAGATCAATCCCCCGGGGCCAACGTCCTGACTTTC.

The CDR3 protein is CATHTPGITDTQYF. In nucleotides, the CDR3 is TGTGCCACCCACACCCCAGGGATCACAGATACGCAGTATTTT. This sequence joins TRBV6-5 and TRBJ2-3; TRBD1 might be the D (5 bases). V was cut by 10 bases and J by 2 bases, with 16 bases left in between. This CDR3 is built from 14 residues. Germline loops: CDR1 MNHEY, CDR2 SVGAGI.

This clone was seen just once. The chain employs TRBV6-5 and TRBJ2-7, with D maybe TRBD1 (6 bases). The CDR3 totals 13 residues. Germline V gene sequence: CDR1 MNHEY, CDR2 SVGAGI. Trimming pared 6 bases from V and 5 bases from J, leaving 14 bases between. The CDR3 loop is CASRNRQVDEQYF. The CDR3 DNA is TGTGCCAGCAGAAATAGACAGGTCGACGAGCAGTACTTC.

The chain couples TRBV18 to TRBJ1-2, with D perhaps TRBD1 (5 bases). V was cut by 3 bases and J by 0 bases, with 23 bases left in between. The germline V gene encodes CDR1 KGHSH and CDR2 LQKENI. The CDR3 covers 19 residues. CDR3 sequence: CASSPVGAASLIANYGYTF. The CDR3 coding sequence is TGTGCCAGCTCACCCGTAGGGGCCGCCTCTCTAATCGCTAACTATGGCTACACCTTC.

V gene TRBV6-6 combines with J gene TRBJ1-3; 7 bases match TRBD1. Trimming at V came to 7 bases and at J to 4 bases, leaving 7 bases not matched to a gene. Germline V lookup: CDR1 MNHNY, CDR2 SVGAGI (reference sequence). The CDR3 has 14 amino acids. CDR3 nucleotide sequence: TGTGCCAGCACCCCACCGGGACAGGGAAACACCATATATTTT. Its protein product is CASTPPGQGNTIYF.

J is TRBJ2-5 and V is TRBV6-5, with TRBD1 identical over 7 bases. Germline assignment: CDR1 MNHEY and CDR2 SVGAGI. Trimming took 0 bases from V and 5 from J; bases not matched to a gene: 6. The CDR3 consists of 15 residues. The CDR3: CASSYSLGGTETQYF. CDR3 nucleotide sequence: TGTGCCAGCAGTTACTCGCTAGGGGGCACGGAGACCCAGTACTTC.

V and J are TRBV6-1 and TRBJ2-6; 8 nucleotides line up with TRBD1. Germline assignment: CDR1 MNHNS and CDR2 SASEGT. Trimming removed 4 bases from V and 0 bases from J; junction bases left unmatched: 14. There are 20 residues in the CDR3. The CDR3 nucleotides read TGTGCCAGCAGTGCCAGGGGTCCCGGGACAGGTGCCTCTGGGGCCAACGTCCTGACTTTC. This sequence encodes CASSARGPGTGASGANVLTF.

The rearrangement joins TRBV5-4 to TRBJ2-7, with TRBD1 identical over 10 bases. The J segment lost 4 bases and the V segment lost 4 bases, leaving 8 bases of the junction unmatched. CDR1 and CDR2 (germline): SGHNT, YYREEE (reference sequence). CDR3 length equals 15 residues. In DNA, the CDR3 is TGTGCCAGCAGCCTCCGGGACAGGGGTAGATACGAGCAGTACTTC. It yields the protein CASSLRDRGRYEQYF.

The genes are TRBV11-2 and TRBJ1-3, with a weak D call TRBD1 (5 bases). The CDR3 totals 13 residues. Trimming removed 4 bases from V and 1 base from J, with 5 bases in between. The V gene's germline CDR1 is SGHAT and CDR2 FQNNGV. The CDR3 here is CASSSGSGNTIYF. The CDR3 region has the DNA TGTGCCAGCAGCTCAGGGTCTGGAAACACCATATATTTT.

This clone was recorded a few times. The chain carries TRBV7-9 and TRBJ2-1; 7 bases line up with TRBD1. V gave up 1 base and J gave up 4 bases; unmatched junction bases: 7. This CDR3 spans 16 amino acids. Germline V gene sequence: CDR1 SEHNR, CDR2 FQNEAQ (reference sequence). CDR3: CASSLGLGQVYNEQFF. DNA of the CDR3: TGTGCCAGCAGCTTAGGGCTAGGACAGGTTTACAATGAGCAGTTCTTC.

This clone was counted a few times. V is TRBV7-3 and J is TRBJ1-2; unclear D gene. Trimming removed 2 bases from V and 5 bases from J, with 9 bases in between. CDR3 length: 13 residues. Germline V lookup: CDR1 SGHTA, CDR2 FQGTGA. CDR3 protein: CASSLDRDYGYTF. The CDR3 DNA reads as TGTGCCAGCAGCTTAGACCGGGATTATGGCTACACCTTC.

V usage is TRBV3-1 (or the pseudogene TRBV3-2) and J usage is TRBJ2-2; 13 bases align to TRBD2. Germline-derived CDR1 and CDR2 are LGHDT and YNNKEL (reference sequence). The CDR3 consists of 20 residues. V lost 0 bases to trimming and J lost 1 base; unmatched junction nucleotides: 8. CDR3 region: CASSQDTWTSGSGNTGELFF. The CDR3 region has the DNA TGTGCCAGCAGCCAAGATACCTGGACTAGCGGGAGTGGGAACACCGGGGAGCTGTTTTTT.

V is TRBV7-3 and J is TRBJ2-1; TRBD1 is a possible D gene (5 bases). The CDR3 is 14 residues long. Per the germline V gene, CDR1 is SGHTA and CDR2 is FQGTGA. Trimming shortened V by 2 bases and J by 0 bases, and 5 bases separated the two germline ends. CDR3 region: CASSLDSSYNEQFF. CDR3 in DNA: TGTGCCAGCAGCTTAGACAGCTCCTACAATGAGCAGTTCTTC.

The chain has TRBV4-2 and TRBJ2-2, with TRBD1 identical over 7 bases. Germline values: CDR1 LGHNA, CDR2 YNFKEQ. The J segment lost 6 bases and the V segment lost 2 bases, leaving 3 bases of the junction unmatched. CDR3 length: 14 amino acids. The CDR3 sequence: CASSQRQGSGELFF. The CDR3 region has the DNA TGTGCCAGCAGCCAACGACAGGGATCCGGGGAGCTGTTTTTT.

The CDR3 DNA sequence: TGTGCCAGCAGCCCGACAGGGACTAATGAAAAACTGTTTTTT. Its protein product is CASSPTGTNEKLFF. This rearrangement joins TRBV6-5 to TRBJ1-4; 7 nucleotides agree with TRBD1. V was pared by 6 bases and J by 2 bases, with 3 bases of the junction left unmatched. CDR1 MNHEY and CDR2 SVGAGI come from the germline V gene. This CDR3 is built from 14 residues.

The CDR3 sequence is CASSLRGLGLRGQPQHF. The DNA for the CDR3 is TGTGCCAGCAGTTTAAGGGGGCTCGGTCTAAGGGGCCAGCCCCAGCATTTT. This sequence joins TRBV28 and TRBJ1-5; 7 positions match TRBD1. Germline-derived CDR1 and CDR2 are MDHEN and SYDVKM. The CDR3 totals 17 residues. The trim removed 2 bases at V and 7 bases at J, leaving 14 bases unmatched.

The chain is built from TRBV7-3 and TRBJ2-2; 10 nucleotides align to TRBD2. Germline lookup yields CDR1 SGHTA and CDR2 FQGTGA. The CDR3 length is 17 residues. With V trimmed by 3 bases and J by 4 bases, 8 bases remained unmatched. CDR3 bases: TGTGCCAGCAGCTTGACTAGCGGGCCCATACCCACCGGGGAGCTGTTTTTT. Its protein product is CASSLTSGPIPTGELFF. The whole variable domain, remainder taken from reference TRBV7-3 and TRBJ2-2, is GAGVSQTPSNKVTEKGKYVELRCDPISGHTALYWYRQSLGQGPEFLIYFQGTGAADDSGLPNDRFFAVRPEGSVSTLKIQRTERGDSAVYLCASSLTSGPIPTGELFFGEGSRLTVL.

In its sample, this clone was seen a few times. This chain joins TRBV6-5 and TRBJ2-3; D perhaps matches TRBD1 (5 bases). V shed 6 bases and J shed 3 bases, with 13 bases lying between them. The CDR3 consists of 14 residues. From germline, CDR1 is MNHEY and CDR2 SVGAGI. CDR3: CASSQRTRTDTQYF. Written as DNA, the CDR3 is TGTGCCAGCAGCCAGAGGACAAGGACAGATACGCAGTATTTT.

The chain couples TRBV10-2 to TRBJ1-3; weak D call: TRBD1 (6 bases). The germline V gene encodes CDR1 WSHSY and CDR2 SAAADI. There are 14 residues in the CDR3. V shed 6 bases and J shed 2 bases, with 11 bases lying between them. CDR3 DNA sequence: TGCGCCAGCAGGGAAACAGGGACTGGAAACACCATATATTTT. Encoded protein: CASRETGTGNTIYF.